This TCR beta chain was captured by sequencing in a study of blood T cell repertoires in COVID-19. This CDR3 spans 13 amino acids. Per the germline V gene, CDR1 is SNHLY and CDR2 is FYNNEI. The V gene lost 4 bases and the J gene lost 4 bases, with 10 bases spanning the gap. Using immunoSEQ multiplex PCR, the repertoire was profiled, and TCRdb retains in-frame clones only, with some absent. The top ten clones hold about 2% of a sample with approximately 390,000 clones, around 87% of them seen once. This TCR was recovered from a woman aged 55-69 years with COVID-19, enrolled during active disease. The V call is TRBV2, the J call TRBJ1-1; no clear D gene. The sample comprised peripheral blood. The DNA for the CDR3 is TGTGCCAGCAGTGGACTGCTTATCACTGAAGCTTTCTTT. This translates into CASSGLLITEAFF.